The 17 T cell receptor beta chains presented below share a single source sample, sequenced in a study of blood T cell repertoires in COVID-19. Generated by immunoSEQ multiplex PCR, the TCRdb table keeps only in-frame clones and is missing some. Among about 200,000 clones listed, about 90% were seen once. The sequencing sample was made of peripheral blood. These TCRs come from a man aged 45 to 65 with acute or convalescent COVID-19.

The chain has TRBV7-8 and TRBJ1-1; a weak D match, TRBD1 (5 bases). Trimming cost V 4 bases and J 0 bases, with 12 bases left between them. The CDR3 runs 15 residues. CDR1 and CDR2 (germline): SGHVS, FQNEAQ. CDR3 in DNA: TGTGCCAGCAGCTCACGAGACAGAATGAACACTGAAGCTTTCTTT. Translating it yields CASSSRDRMNTEAFF.

This chain joins TRBV6-1 and TRBJ2-3; maybe TRBD1 (5 bases). This CDR3 spans 15 amino acids. The germline V gene encodes CDR1 MNHNS and CDR2 SASEGT. The ends were cut back, 10 bases at V and 2 bases at J, with 19 bases in the middle. CDR3 protein: CATSDVGQATDTQYF. CDR3 nucleotide sequence: TGTGCCACCTCTGATGTGGGGCAGGCCACAGATACGCAGTATTTT.

The chain recombines TRBV14 with TRBJ1-6; D is possibly TRBD1 (6 bases). V lost 0 bases and J lost 2, with 11 bases in between. The germline gives CDR1 SGHDN, CDR2 FVKESK. This CDR3 has 17 residues. The CDR3: CASSQEGGLTYNSPLHF. The CDR3 DNA is TGTGCCAGCAGCCAAGAAGGGGGACTAACCTATAATTCACCCCTCCACTTT. The full variable domain, with the rest looked up from reference TRBV14 and TRBJ1-6, is EAGVTQFPSHSVIEKGQTVTLRCDPISGHDNLYWYRRVMGKEIKFLLHFVKESKQDESGMPNNRFLAERTGGTYSTLKVQPAELEDSGVYFCASSQEGGLTYNSPLHFGNGTRLTVT.

The chain recombines TRBV18 with TRBJ1-2, with 9 bases fitting TRBD1. V lost 3 bases, J lost 6 bases, and 2 bases stayed unmatched. Germline V gene data show CDR1 as KGHSH and CDR2 as LQKENI. The CDR3 has 13 amino acids. The DNA of the CDR3 is TGTGCCAGCTCACCCAGGGACAGGGATGGCTACACCTTC. Protein sequence: CASSPRDRDGYTF.

The CDR3 region has the DNA TGCGCCAGCAGCTTACAGCAGAACACTGAAGCTTTCTTT. The encoded protein is CASSLQQNTEAFF. The V and J genes are TRBV5-1 and TRBJ1-1; D remains unclear. The CDR3 is 13 residues long. The germline V and J ends were trimmed by 2 bases and 1 base, with 6 bases remaining between them. Germline V CDR1 and CDR2: SGHRS, YFSETQ.

This chain links TRBV19 with TRBJ2-7; 7 bases fit TRBD1. V lost 6 bases, J lost 2 bases, and 13 bases stayed unmatched. Germline V CDR1 and CDR2: LNHDA, SQIVND (reference sequence). The CDR3 runs 16 residues. CDR3 sequence reads: CASSRSGGTNPYEQYF. The CDR3 DNA reads TGTGCCAGTAGCCGATCAGGGGGTACTAACCCCTACGAGCAGTACTTC.

This sequence joins TRBV3-1 (or the pseudogene TRBV3-2) and TRBJ2-1, with TRBD2 identical over 7 bases. Per germline, CDR1 LGHDT and CDR2 YNNKEL (reference sequence). V lost 2 bases, J lost 4 bases, and 17 bases stayed unmatched. This CDR3 is 19 amino acids long. The CDR3 spells CASSQTLGSGQRDYNEQFF. Written as DNA, the CDR3 is TGTGCCAGCAGCCAAACCCTCGGTAGCGGGCAGCGGGATTACAATGAGCAGTTCTTC.

The rearrangement joins TRBV11-2 to TRBJ2-7; no reliable D call. The CDR3 is 13 amino acids. The germline gives CDR1 SGHAT, CDR2 FQNNGV. The germline V and J ends were trimmed by 0 bases and 5 bases, with 8 bases remaining between them. CDR3: CASSLDLTNEQYF. CDR3 coding DNA: TGTGCCAGCAGCTTAGATTTGACAAACGAGCAGTACTTC.

Comments on this clone: The same CDR3 also results from other DNA sequences found in this sample. The CDR3 nucleotides read TGCGCCAGCAGGCGGACAGGGGGCCAAGAGACCCAGTACTTC. It encodes CASRRTGGQETQYF. The rearrangement links TRBV5-1 to TRBJ2-5, with 10 bases identical to TRBD1. Germline values: CDR1 SGHRS, CDR2 YFSETQ. The V and J ends lost 5 bases and 1 base, in that order; junction bases with no gene match: 2. The length of the CDR3 is 14 residues.

The gene calls are TRBV6-5 and TRBJ2-6; possible D gene TRBD2, 6 bases. V lost 7 bases and J 0 bases, leaving 10 bases between the germline ends. Germline V CDR1 and CDR2: MNHEY, SVGAGI. CDR3 length equals 15 residues. The CDR3 DNA sequence: TGTGCCAGCACGACCGGGAGCTCTGGGGCCAACGTCCTGACTTTC. Protein product: CASTTGSSGANVLTF.

This chain uses TRBV6-5 with TRBJ1-1; 11 bases are shared with TRBD1. Germline-derived CDR1 and CDR2 are MNHEY and SVGAGI. The trim removed 6 bases at V and 4 bases at J, leaving 7 bases unmatched. The CDR3 covers 15 residues. The CDR3 sequence is CASSRGQGVFTEAFF. The DNA for the CDR3 is TGTGCCAGCAGCCGGGGACAGGGGGTTTTCACTGAAGCTTTCTTT.

The V gene is TRBV4-1, the J gene TRBJ2-1, with D possibly matching TRBD1 (5 bases). With 0 bases removed from V and 8 bases from J, the gap between germline ends came to 14 bases. Looked up from germline, CDR1 is MGHRA and CDR2 is YSYEKL. The CDR3 covers 15 residues. The CDR3 loop reads CASSQDQPKGDEQFF. CDR3 in DNA: TGCGCCAGCAGCCAAGATCAACCCAAAGGGGATGAGCAGTTCTTC.

The rearrangement links TRBV11-2 to TRBJ2-3; D perhaps matches TRBD2 (6 bases). The CDR3 is 17 amino acids. V was shortened by 5 bases and J by 1 base, with 19 bases between the two germline ends. From germline, CDR1 is SGHAT and CDR2 FQNNGV. CDR3: CASSPREMGGRTDTQYF. The CDR3 DNA reads TGTGCCAGCAGCCCACGAGAAATGGGGGGTCGCACAGATACGCAGTATTTT.

This clone occurred a few times. The chain is built from TRBV7-9 and TRBJ2-7; 9 bases line up with TRBD1. The CDR3 runs 15 residues. Trimming took 4 bases from V and 1 from J; bases not matched to a gene: 5. Germline loops: CDR1 SEHNR, CDR2 FQNEAQ (reference sequence). The CDR3 DNA reads TGTGCCAGCAGCTCCGGGACAGGGTCTTCCTACGAGCAGTACTTC. It encodes CASSSGTGSSYEQYF. Complete variable domain (other parts from reference TRBV7-9 and TRBJ2-7): DTGVSQNPRHKITKRGQNVTFRCDPISEHNRLYWYRQTLGQGPEFLTYFQNEAQLEKSRLLSDRFSAERPKGSFSTLEIQRTEQGDSAMYLCASSSGTGSSYEQYFGPGTRLTVT.

V is TRBV27 and J is TRBJ1-1; possible D gene TRBD1, 6 bases. CDR1 is MNHEY, CDR2 SMNVEV, per germline (reference sequence). This CDR3 is built from 15 residues. V was trimmed by 4 bases and J by 6 bases, leaving 18 bases between them. CDR3: CASSSQGWWSSEAFF. The CDR3 region has the DNA TGTGCCAGCAGTTCACAGGGTTGGTGGTCCTCTGAAGCTTTCTTT.

This clone appeared a single time. This sequence joins TRBV6-4 and TRBJ1-2; 10 bases are shared with TRBD1. V lost 6 bases to trimming and J lost 4 bases; unmatched junction nucleotides: 5. Germline CDR1 and CDR2: MRHNA and SNTAGT. This CDR3 contains 14 residues. CDR3 amino acids: CASRPGTGAYGYTF. The CDR3 nucleotides are TGTGCCAGCAGACCCGGGACAGGGGCCTATGGCTACACCTTC.

The rearrangement joins TRBV18 to TRBJ1-5, with 9 bases lining up with TRBD1. Per germline, CDR1 KGHSH and CDR2 LQKENI. With 4 bases clipped from V and 6 bases from J, the junction kept 7 bases outside the gene matches. The CDR3 is made up of 15 amino acids. The CDR3 DNA reads as TGTGCCAGCTCACAGGGACAGGGTGGCGTTCAGCCCCAGCATTTT. It is translated as CASSQGQGGVQPQHF. The full variable domain, completed using reference TRBV18 and TRBJ1-5, is NAGVMQNPRHLVRRRGQEARLRCSPMKGHSHVYWYRQLPEEGLKFMVYLQKENIIDESGMPKERFSAEFPKEGPSILRIQQVVRGDSAAYFCASSQGQGGVQPQHFGDGTRLSIL.